These 24 T cell receptor beta chains were all obtained from the same sample, sequenced in a study of T cell changes during pregnancy in multiple sclerosis. Assay used: immunoSEQ multiplex PCR; TCRdb lists only in-frame clones, some missing. This sample has some 70,000 clones; roughly 90% occur once, and the top ten carry 9.5%. Sequenced here: peripheral blood, sampled after pregnancy. The receptors derive from a female donor in good health, enrolled as a control in a pregnancy study.

This clone occurred once. The V gene is TRBV10-3, the J gene TRBJ2-3; D gene uncertain. There are 16 residues in the CDR3. V lost 3 bases, J lost 2 bases, and 15 bases lay in between. The germline V gene has CDR1 ENHRY and CDR2 SYGVKD. This CDR3 reads CAISEERSRITDTQYF. The CDR3 nucleotides are TGTGCCATCAGTGAAGAGAGGTCACGTATCACAGATACGCAGTATTTT.

The chain has TRBV19 and TRBJ2-3; 7 nucleotides agree with TRBD1. The germline gives CDR1 LNHDA, CDR2 SQIVND (reference sequence). The CDR3 length is 16 residues. J lost 3 bases, V lost 5 bases, and 11 bases had no gene match. The CDR3 reads CASSVYWDSGTDTQYF. DNA for the CDR3: TGTGCCAGTAGTGTCTATTGGGACAGTGGGACAGATACGCAGTATTTT.

This chain joins TRBV2 and TRBJ2-2; 7 bases agree with TRBD1. CDR3 length: 14 residues. Per the germline V gene, CDR1 is SNHLY and CDR2 is FYNNEI. The V gene end was trimmed by 7 bases and the J gene end by 0 bases; junction bases not matched to a gene: 2. CDR3 bases: TGTGCCAGCAATGGACAGGCGAACACCGGGGAGCTGTTTTTT. Amino acids: CASNGQANTGELFF.

This chain links TRBV6-4 with TRBJ1-2; D is possibly TRBD1 (6 bases). This CDR3 contains 14 residues. Trimming took 0 bases from V and 7 from J, leaving 12 bases between them. The germline gives CDR1 MRHNA, CDR2 SNTAGT. The DNA of the CDR3 is TGTGCCAGCAGTGACTCCCACAGGGTGGGTGGCTACACCTTC. Amino acids: CASSDSHRVGGYTF.

This chain uses TRBV18 with TRBJ1-1; TRBD1 might be the D (5 bases). With 5 bases removed from V and 3 bases from J, the gap between germline ends came to 13 bases. The CDR3 has 14 residues. The V gene's germline CDR1 is KGHSH and CDR2 LQKENI. The CDR3 coding sequence is TGTGCCAGCTCAACATCAGGGCCACACACTGAAGCTTTCTTT. Its protein product is CASSTSGPHTEAFF.

This clone was picked up one time. CDR3 sequence reads: CASSARLAETDTQYF. The CDR3 DNA reads as TGTGCCAGCAGCGCGAGACTAGCGGAAACAGATACGCAGTATTTT. The chain recombines TRBV13 with TRBJ2-3; 9 nucleotides agree with TRBD2. V gave up 5 bases and J gave up 3 bases; unmatched junction bases: 6. Germline assignment: CDR1 PRHDT and CDR2 FYEKMQ (reference sequence). The CDR3 consists of 15 residues.

The chain couples TRBV30 to TRBJ2-6; D not resolved. This CDR3 is 14 amino acids long. V was trimmed by 0 bases and J by 2 bases, leaving 5 bases between them. CDR1 GTSNPN and CDR2 SVGIG come from the germline V gene (reference sequence). Written as DNA, the CDR3 is TGTGCCTGGAGTGTACTACCTGGGGCCAACGTCCTGACTTTC. It encodes CAWSVLPGANVLTF.

The V gene is TRBV4-3, the J gene TRBJ1-1; 9 nucleotides agree with TRBD1. Germline lookup yields CDR1 LGHNA and CDR2 YSLEER. This CDR3 is built from 14 residues. J gave up 11 bases and V 3 bases, and 10 bases lay outside the gene matches. CDR3 loop: CASSQGQGPVGAFF. The CDR3 DNA reads TGCGCCAGCAGCCAGGGACAGGGCCCAGTGGGGGCTTTCTTT.

V and J are TRBV5-1 and TRBJ1-6; D is perhaps TRBD1 (5 bases). There are 15 residues in the CDR3. Trimming shortened V by 3 bases and J by 5 bases, and 12 bases separated the two germline ends. Germline CDR1 reads SGHRS; CDR2 reads YFSETQ. The CDR3: CASSSTVLDNSPLHF. CDR3 in DNA: TGCGCCAGCAGCTCGACAGTCCTTGATAATTCACCCCTCCACTTT.

This rearrangement joins TRBV29-1 to TRBJ1-2; tentatively, D is TRBD1 (5 bases). Germline CDR1 is SQVTM and CDR2 is ANQGSEA. The CDR3 contains 13 residues. Trimming pared 2 bases from V and 7 bases from J, leaving 14 bases between. The CDR3 loop reads CSVESRQGGGYTF. CDR3 in DNA: TGCAGCGTTGAAAGCCGGCAGGGAGGTGGCTACACCTTC.

This chain uses TRBV6-5 with TRBJ1-2; 9 bases fit TRBD1. J gave up 6 bases and V 5 bases, and 4 bases lay outside the gene matches. CDR1 and CDR2 (germline): MNHEY, SVGAGI. The CDR3 extends over 13 amino acids. The CDR3 nucleotides read TGTGCCAGCAGTCCCTGGACAGGGGATGGCTACACCTTC. Its protein product is CASSPWTGDGYTF.

The chain has TRBV10-2 and TRBJ2-3; 15 nucleotides match TRBD2. V lost 3 bases to trimming and J lost 7 bases; unmatched junction nucleotides: 5. The CDR3 loop spans 16 amino acids. Germline values: CDR1 WSHSY, CDR2 SAAADI. CDR3 sequence reads: CASSDTGLAGGNTQYF. DNA for the CDR3: TGCGCCAGCAGTGATACGGGACTAGCGGGGGGCAATACGCAGTATTTT.

V usage is TRBV7-2 and J usage is TRBJ2-7, with D unclear. This CDR3 has 14 amino acids. Germline loops: CDR1 SGHTA, CDR2 FQGNSA. Trimming cost V 4 bases and J 7 bases, with 17 bases left between them. The CDR3 DNA reads as TGTGCCAGCAGCTCTACGTCTGGGCTACGGGAGCAGTACTTC. Encoded protein: CASSSTSGLREQYF.

V is TRBV5-1 and J is TRBJ2-3, with 11 bases lining up with TRBD2. Looked up from germline, CDR1 is SGHRS and CDR2 is YFSETQ. The CDR3 sequence is 16 residues long. Trimming cost V 3 bases and J 6 bases; bases outside gene matches: 9. The CDR3 DNA is TGCGCCAGCAGCTCATTGACTAGCGGGGAGGGGGATACGCAGTATTTT. This translates into CASSSLTSGEGDTQYF.

The chain combines TRBV5-6 with TRBJ1-3, with D uncertain. Germline V CDR1 and CDR2: SGHDT, YYEEEE. Trimming removed 0 bases at V and 5 bases at J, with 18 bases between. This CDR3 contains 17 residues. The CDR3 bases are TGTGCCAGCAGCTTGGCCCGGACTATATCGGGTCGAAACACCATATATTTT. As protein: CASSLARTISGRNTIYF.

The chain joins TRBV10-3 to TRBJ1-2; 9 positions agree with TRBD1. The length of the CDR3 is 14 residues. Germline V gene sequence: CDR1 ENHRY, CDR2 SYGVKD. V gave up 0 bases and J gave up 6 bases; unmatched junction bases: 2. CDR3: CAISESRTGDGYTF. In DNA form, the CDR3 reads TGTGCCATCAGTGAGTCCCGGACAGGGGATGGCTACACCTTC.

This clone occurred a few times. The genes are TRBV4-2 and TRBJ1-5; tentative D call: TRBD1 (5 bases). V was shortened by 3 bases and J by 4 bases, with 16 bases between the two germline ends. Germline-derived CDR1 and CDR2 are LGHNA and YNFKEQ. This CDR3 is built from 16 residues. The CDR3 is CASSHEDQGSNQPQHF. CDR3 sequence (DNA): TGTGCCAGCAGCCATGAGGACCAGGGAAGTAATCAGCCCCAGCATTTT.

The J gene is TRBJ1-1, the V gene TRBV4-3; D is uncertain. Trimming pared 0 bases from V and 4 bases from J, leaving 9 bases between. Germline V gene lookup returns CDR1 LGHNA and CDR2 YSLEER. The CDR3 runs to 14 residues. CDR3 coding DNA: TGCGCCAGCAGCCAAGATGAGGGTATCACTGAAGCTTTCTTT. As protein: CASSQDEGITEAFF.

The chain couples TRBV30 to TRBJ1-1; 8 bases line up with TRBD1. CDR3 length: 12 residues. Unmatched junction bases numbered 3, after V lost 3 bases and J lost 6 bases. Per germline, CDR1 GTSNPN and CDR2 SVGIG (reference sequence). Here the CDR3 DNA reads TGTGCCTGGAGCAGGGGGCGTTCTGAAGCTTTCTTT. Translation: CAWSRGRSEAFF.

The V call is TRBV30, the J call TRBJ1-4; D is unresolved. Trimming shortened V by 1 base and J by 2 bases, and 5 bases separated the two germline ends. The V gene's germline CDR1 is GTSNPN and CDR2 SVGIG (reference sequence). The CDR3 is 13 amino acids. The chain's CDR3 is CAWSAGTNEKLFF. The CDR3, as DNA: TGTGCCTGGAGTGCGGGGACTAATGAAAAACTGTTTTTT.

The CDR3 reads CASSRAGPPEAFF. The CDR3 nucleotides are TGTGCCAGCAGCCGGGCGGGACCCCCCGAAGCTTTCTTT. The rearrangement joins TRBV14 to TRBJ1-1; D is possibly TRBD1 (5 bases). The V end was cut by 4 bases, the J end by 8 bases, with 14 bases between. CDR3 length: 13 residues. Germline V gives CDR1 SGHDN, CDR2 FVKESK.

The chain employs TRBV10-3 and TRBJ1-2; 9 nucleotides agree with TRBD1. Germline trimming cut 0 bases from V and 7 bases from J; bases unmatched to any gene: 9. In germline, CDR1 is ENHRY, CDR2 SYGVKD. The CDR3 extends over 16 amino acids. CDR3 amino acids: CAISESTRQGVRGYTF. The CDR3 DNA follows: TGTGCCATCAGTGAGTCGACGAGACAGGGGGTACGTGGCTACACCTTC.

This chain joins TRBV27 and TRBJ2-2; TRBD1 aligns across 9 bases. Per the germline V gene, CDR1 is MNHEY and CDR2 is SMNVEV (reference sequence). This CDR3 has 16 amino acids. With 6 bases clipped from V and 4 bases from J, the junction kept 9 bases outside the gene matches. The CDR3 DNA reads TGTGCCAGCAGACTCAAACAGGGGGCGAGCACCGGGGAGCTGTTTTTT. Its protein product is CASRLKQGASTGELFF.

The chain recombines TRBV5-4 with TRBJ2-1, with TRBD2 matching over 13 bases. Losses at the gene ends were 0 bases for V and 6 bases for J; bases not matched to a gene: 3. Germline V gives CDR1 SGHNT, CDR2 YYREEE (reference sequence). The CDR3 covers 16 residues. The CDR3 DNA reads as TGTGCCAGCAGCTTGGGGGGACTAGCGGGATCCAATGAGCAGTTCTTC. It yields the protein CASSLGGLAGSNEQFF.